Listed below are T cell receptor beta chains from one sample, sequenced in a study of shared clonotypes between healthy human individuals. Measured with immunoSEQ multiplex PCR; TCRdb has only the in-frame clones, and not every one. The sample gives millions of clones, around 96% of which show up once; 0.9% to 1.3% is in the top ten. The sample consisted of naive CD8+ T cells sorted from blood. All receptors come from a man in his late teens or twenties in good health. Both conserved end residues are part of each CDR3. The order of the fields is clone size, CDR3 length, V gene, D gene, J gene, CDR3 protein, CDR3 DNA. The D gene is left open where the match is weak. Clone size appears in some rows only: once, few, many, or a class for an expanded clone.

size: -
length: 14
V: TRBV25-1
D: -
J: TRBJ2-2
CDR3: CASSEPGGTGELFF
DNA: TGTGCCAGCAGTGAACCCGGCGGCACCGGGGAGCTGTTTTTT

size: -
length: 16
V: TRBV5-4
D: TRBD1
J: TRBJ1-2
CDR3: CASSSAPGQGNYGYTF
DNA: TGTGCCAGCAGCTCCGCCCCCGGACAGGGCAACTATGGCTACACCTTC

size: -
length: 15
V: TRBV25-1
D: TRBD1
J: TRBJ2-7
CDR3: CASRYKNGQAYEQYF
DNA: TGTGCCAGCAGATATAAAAACGGACAGGCCTACGAGCAGTACTTC

size: -
length: 16
V: TRBV4-1
D: TRBD2
J: TRBJ2-1
CDR3: CASSVVGGLGSNEQFF
DNA: TGCGCCAGCAGCGTTGTGGGGGGACTAGGGTCCAATGAGCAGTTCTTC

size: -
length: 16
V: TRBV6-5
D: -
J: TRBJ1-1
CDR3: CASSYSMGGGSTEAFF
DNA: TGTGCCAGCAGTTACTCGATGGGTGGTGGAAGCACTGAAGCTTTCTTT

size: -
length: 15
V: TRBV30
D: TRBD1
J: TRBJ1-4
CDR3: CAWTRDRGGREKLFF
DNA: TGTGCCTGGACCCGGGACAGGGGGGGACGTGAAAAACTGTTTTTT

size: -
length: 16
V: TRBV28
D: TRBD2
J: TRBJ2-5
CDR3: CASSFPASGGAETQYF
DNA: TGTGCCAGCAGTTTTCCTGCTAGCGGGGGGGCAGAGACCCAGTACTTC

size: -
length: 13
V: TRBV10-3
D: -
J: TRBJ2-2
CDR3: CAISESLTGELFF
DNA: TGTGCCATCAGTGAGTCGCTCACCGGGGAGCTGTTTTTT

size: -
length: 17
V: TRBV7-2
D: -
J: TRBJ2-4
CDR3: CASSSPSEAGVKNIQYF
DNA: TGTGCCAGCAGCTCGCCCTCTGAGGCAGGGGTCAAAAACATTCAGTACTTC

size: -
length: 15
V: TRBV9
D: -
J: TRBJ1-3
CDR3: CASSGRAGEGNTIYF
DNA: TGTGCCAGCAGCGGGCGAGCAGGGGAAGGAAACACCATATATTTT

size: -
length: 15
V: TRBV5-6
D: -
J: TRBJ1-1
CDR3: CASSIAGTQNTEAFF
DNA: TGTGCCAGCAGCATCGCCGGGACCCAGAACACTGAAGCTTTCTTT

size: -
length: 17
V: TRBV4-3
D: TRBD2
J: TRBJ2-3
CDR3: CASSQDQPAGGADTQYF
DNA: TGCGCCAGCAGCCAAGATCAACCAGCGGGAGGGGCAGATACGCAGTATTTT

size: -
length: 13
V: TRBV6-9
D: -
J: TRBJ2-1
CDR3: CANVVGLLNEQFF
DNA: TGTGCCAACGTGGTTGGGCTACTCAATGAGCAGTTCTTC

size: -
length: 13
V: TRBV5-6
D: -
J: TRBJ1-1
CDR3: CASSRSGNTEAFF
DNA: TGTGCCAGCAGCCGGTCAGGGAACACTGAAGCTTTCTTT

size: -
length: 13
V: TRBV27
D: TRBD2
J: TRBJ2-1
CDR3: CASSPGLGNEQFF
DNA: TGTGCCAGCAGTCCGGGACTAGGCAATGAGCAGTTCTTC

size: -
length: 12
V: TRBV2
D: -
J: TRBJ2-4
CDR3: CASSEGTDIQYF
DNA: TGTGCCAGCAGTGAAGGGACGGACATTCAGTACTTC

size: -
length: 12
V: TRBV2
D: -
J: TRBJ1-1
CDR3: CASSVGETEAFF
DNA: TGTGCCAGCAGTGTTGGAGAGACTGAAGCTTTCTTT

size: once
length: 12
V: TRBV6-1
D: -
J: TRBJ2-1
CDR3: CASSEVVGYLFF
DNA: TGTGCCAGCAGTGAAGTGGTCGGATATCTGTTCTTC

size: -
length: 15
V: TRBV5-1
D: TRBD1
J: TRBJ1-3
CDR3: CASSLDRGPGNTIYF
DNA: TGCGCCAGCAGCCTGGACAGGGGGCCTGGAAACACCATATATTTT

size: -
length: 19
V: TRBV7-8
D: TRBD2
J: TRBJ2-1
CDR3: CASSLGLAGAQPPYNEQFF
DNA: TGTGCCAGCAGCCTGGGACTAGCGGGGGCCCAACCTCCATACAATGAGCAGTTCTTC

size: -
length: 14
V: TRBV10-3
D: TRBD2
J: TRBJ2-2
CDR3: CATIAGDGTGELFF
DNA: TGTGCCACTATAGCGGGGGACGGCACCGGGGAGCTGTTTTTT

size: -
length: 12
V: TRBV28
D: -
J: TRBJ2-1
CDR3: CASSLYYNEQFF
DNA: TGTGCCAGCAGTTTATACTACAATGAGCAGTTCTTC

size: -
length: 18
V: TRBV11-2
D: -
J: TRBJ1-1
CDR3: CASSLVPPGGLTYTEAFF
DNA: TGTGCCAGCAGCTTAGTCCCCCCCGGAGGTCTAACTTACACTGAAGCTTTCTTT

size: -
length: 14
V: TRBV5-1
D: -
J: TRBJ2-7
CDR3: CASSGDTGPYEQYF
DNA: TGCGCCAGCAGCGGAGACACCGGGCCCTACGAGCAGTACTTC

size: -
length: 13
V: TRBV5-1
D: -
J: TRBJ2-7
CDR3: CASSLAVGYEQYF
DNA: TGCGCCAGCAGCTTGGCCGTTGGCTACGAGCAGTACTTC

size: -
length: 15
V: TRBV11-2
D: -
J: TRBJ2-7
CDR3: CASSFDGPNSYEQYF
DNA: TGTGCCAGCAGCTTTGACGGCCCTAACTCCTACGAGCAGTACTTC

size: -
length: 18
V: TRBV14
D: -
J: TRBJ1-6
CDR3: CASTTRDDPSSYNSPLHF
DNA: TGTGCCAGCACCACAAGGGACGACCCTAGCTCCTATAATTCACCCCTCCACTTT

size: once
length: 15
V: TRBV4-1
D: -
J: TRBJ2-7
CDR3: CASSQPQGSRNEQYF
DNA: TGCGCCAGCAGCCAACCGCAGGGGTCTCGGAACGAGCAGTACTTC

size: -
length: 13
V: TRBV9
D: TRBD1
J: TRBJ1-1
CDR3: CASSPTGDTEAFF
DNA: TGTGCCAGCAGCCCCACAGGGGACACTGAAGCTTTCTTT

size: -
length: 13
V: TRBV11-2
D: -
J: TRBJ2-7
CDR3: CASSLGENYEQYF
DNA: TGTGCCAGCAGCTTGGGGGAAAATTACGAGCAGTACTTC

size: once
length: 13
V: TRBV19
D: TRBD2
J: TRBJ2-7
CDR3: CASSITSGYEQYF
DNA: TGTGCCAGTAGTATTACTAGCGGCTACGAGCAGTACTTC

size: -
length: 12
V: TRBV5-6
D: -
J: TRBJ2-7
CDR3: CASSLLAGEQYF
DNA: TGTGCCAGCAGCTTGCTAGCTGGCGAGCAGTACTTC

size: -
length: 14
V: TRBV4-1
D: -
J: TRBJ2-5
CDR3: CASSQERYAETQYF
DNA: TGCGCCAGCAGCCAAGAACGGTATGCAGAGACCCAGTACTTC

size: -
length: 14
V: TRBV5-6
D: TRBD1
J: TRBJ1-2
CDR3: CASSSGQGIYGYTF
DNA: TGTGCCAGCAGCTCGGGACAGGGGATATATGGCTACACCTTC

size: -
length: 13
V: TRBV7-8
D: TRBD1
J: TRBJ1-1
CDR3: CASSSGTATEAFF
DNA: TGTGCCAGCAGCTCCGGGACAGCCACTGAAGCTTTCTTT

size: once
length: 16
V: TRBV11-2
D: -
J: TRBJ2-5
CDR3: CASSLEGQGGQETQYF
DNA: TGTGCCAGCAGCTTAGAAGGGCAGGGTGGCCAAGAGACCCAGTACTTC

size: -
length: 16
V: TRBV27
D: TRBD2
J: TRBJ2-1
CDR3: CASSRLGTSGSGEQFF
DNA: TGTGCCAGCAGTCGCCTCGGGACTAGCGGGAGTGGTGAGCAGTTCTTC

size: -
length: 11
V: TRBV5-4
D: -
J: TRBJ2-7
CDR3: CASSVGDEQYF
DNA: TGTGCCAGCAGCGTTGGGGACGAGCAGTACTTC

size: -
length: 13
V: TRBV6-5
D: TRBD2
J: TRBJ2-5
CDR3: CASSNLAEETQYF
DNA: TGTGCCAGCAGTAATCTAGCGGAAGAGACCCAGTACTTC

size: -
length: 18
V: TRBV7-9
D: TRBD1
J: TRBJ2-6
CDR3: CASSQTGVEDSGANVLTF
DNA: TGTGCCAGCAGCCAGACAGGGGTTGAGGACTCTGGGGCCAACGTCCTGACTTTC

size: -
length: 15
V: TRBV6-1
D: TRBD2
J: TRBJ2-1
CDR3: CASSARGLPFDEQFF
DNA: TGTGCCAGCAGTGCCCGGGGACTACCCTTCGATGAGCAGTTCTTC

size: once
length: 18
V: TRBV4-3
D: TRBD2
J: TRBJ2-3
CDR3: CASSPEAGGPFVGDTQYF
DNA: TGCGCCAGCAGCCCAGAAGCGGGAGGGCCGTTTGTAGGAGATACGCAGTATTTT

size: -
length: 14
V: TRBV27
D: -
J: TRBJ2-1
CDR3: CASSPTTGIGEQFF
DNA: TGTGCCAGCAGTCCAACGACTGGGATCGGGGAGCAGTTCTTC

size: -
length: 13
V: TRBV19
D: -
J: TRBJ1-5
CDR3: CASSIDRGEPQHF
DNA: TGTGCCAGTAGTATAGATCGGGGGGAGCCCCAGCATTTT

size: -
length: 14
V: TRBV6-5
D: -
J: TRBJ1-5
CDR3: CASGAGEFNQPQHF
DNA: TGCGCGTCGGGGGCGGGAGAATTCAATCAGCCCCAGCATTTT

size: -
length: 16
V: TRBV5-6
D: TRBD2
J: TRBJ2-3
CDR3: CASSSGLAGVTDTQYF
DNA: TGTGCCAGCAGCTCAGGACTAGCGGGAGTCACAGATACGCAGTATTTT

size: -
length: 14
V: TRBV10-3
D: -
J: TRBJ2-5
CDR3: CAISETGGLETQYF
DNA: TGTGCCATCAGTGAGACCGGAGGCTTGGAGACCCAGTACTTC

size: -
length: 14
V: TRBV28
D: TRBD2
J: TRBJ2-5
CDR3: CASSFRDYQETQYF
DNA: TGTGCCAGCAGTTTTCGGGACTATCAAGAGACCCAGTACTTC